These T cell receptor beta chains were read from a single sample in a study of neurological immune-mediated disorders. TCRdb re-derived calls from the 5' RACE reads in MiXCR, one entry per CDR3 protein. The sample yields tens of thousands of distinct CDR3 sequences, 12% to 15% seen once. Sequencing used PBMCs. These receptors all stem from a female donor with HTLV-1-associated myelopathy (HAM/TSP). CDR3s include the opening cysteine and the closing phenylalanine or tryptophan. D genes are given only for firm matches. The size field is filled for only some rows; it gives once, few, many or a size class.

J gene	clone size	CDR3 length	D gene	V gene	CDR3 protein	CDR3 DNA
TRBJ2-3	many	18	.	TRBV9	CASSVSSPAGASTDTQYF	TGTGCCAGCAGCGTAAGTTCGCCGGCGGGTGCTAGCACAGATACGCAGTATTTT
TRBJ2-1	few	17	TRBD2	TRBV12-5	CASGLNLAGRLYNEQFF	TGTGCTAGTGGTTTGAACCTAGCGGGGAGATTATACAATGAGCAGTTCTTC
TRBJ2-2	.	13	.	TRBV12-3/TRBV12-4	CASSFDRPRELFF	TGTGCCAGCAGTTTCGACCGGCCGAGGGAGCTGTTTTTT
TRBJ1-1	many	15	.	TRBV5-1	CASSYGGAGNTEAFF	TGCGCCAGCAGCTACGGGGGCGCAGGGAACACTGAAGCTTTCTTT
TRBJ2-1	many	12	.	TRBV3-1	CASSQAGESQFF	TGTGCCAGCAGCCAAGCAGGGGAATCGCAGTTCTTC
TRBJ1-2	many	17	.	TRBV4-1	CASSQASLEGIDYGYTF	TGCGCCAGCAGCCAAGCGTCGCTAGAGGGGATTGACTATGGCTACACCTTC
TRBJ1-6	many	16	.	TRBV9	CASSEFIGRNNSPLHF	TGTGCCAGCAGCGAATTCATTGGACGGAATAATTCACCCCTCCACTTT
TRBJ2-7	many	14	.	TRBV3-1	CASSPTRTSYEQYF	TGTGCCAGCAGCCCGACTAGGACCTCCTACGAGCAGTACTTC
TRBJ1-1	.	14	TRBD1	TRBV5-1	CASSSGQENTEAFF	TGCGCCAGCAGCTCGGGACAGGAGAACACTGAAGCTTTCTTT
TRBJ1-1	many	15	TRBD1	TRBV5-1	CASSGGQPMNTEAFF	TGCGCCAGCAGCGGGGGACAGCCGATGAACACTGAAGCTTTCTTT
TRBJ1-2	many	13	.	TRBV29-1	CSADPRAPGGYTF	TGCAGCGCCGACCCAAGGGCCCCCGGTGGCTACACCTTC
TRBJ2-7	many	13	TRBD1	TRBV12-3/TRBV12-4	CASSLKTGNEQYF	TGTGCCAGCAGTTTAAAGACAGGGAATGAGCAGTACTTC
TRBJ1-4	many	17	.	TRBV9	CASSVGPDGLLNEKLFF	TGTGCCAGCAGCGTAGGGCCCGACGGGCTCCTAAATGAAAAACTGTTTTTT
TRBJ2-3	many	14	TRBD1	TRBV7-3	CASSFRTGGDTQYF	TGTGCCAGCAGTTTCCGGACAGGGGGAGATACGCAGTATTTT
TRBJ2-1	many	14	.	TRBV28	CASYRDFSYNEQFF	TGTGCCAGTTACCGGGACTTCTCCTACAATGAGCAGTTCTTC
TRBJ1-6	many	16	TRBD1	TRBV28	CASSLPGQGYNSPLHF	TGTGCCAGCAGTTTACCGGGACAGGGATACAATTCACCCCTCCACTTT
TRBJ1-2	many	16	TRBD1	TRBV11-2	CASSLGGRGIGYGYTF	TGTGCCAGCAGCTTAGGGGGCAGGGGGATCGGCTATGGCTACACCTTC
TRBJ1-2	few	15	.	TRBV12-3/TRBV12-4	CASSFTGGQSYGYTF	TGTGCCAGCAGTTTTACCGGGGGCCAGTCCTATGGCTACACCTTC
TRBJ1-2	many	13	TRBD1	TRBV28	CASTLGRGLGYTF	TGTGCCAGCACCCTGGGGAGGGGGCTCGGCTACACCTTC
TRBJ2-1	few	17	TRBD1	TRBV5-1	CASSFIPGTGGINEQFF	TGCGCCAGCAGCTTTATACCCGGGACAGGGGGAATCAATGAGCAGTTCTTC
TRBJ2-1	many	13	.	TRBV29-1	CSVETSSKNEQFF	TGCAGCGTTGAAACTAGTTCTAAGAATGAGCAGTTCTTC
TRBJ2-7	many	13	.	TRBV4-2	CASSQDGPYEQYF	TGTGCCAGCAGCCAAGATGGTCCCTACGAGCAGTACTTC
TRBJ1-5	many	15	.	TRBV20-1	CSARIGAQINQPQHF	TGCAGTGCTAGAATCGGTGCACAGATCAATCAGCCCCAGCATTTT
TRBJ2-1	many	16	TRBD2	TRBV5-1	CASSLAWTSGANEQFF	TGCGCCAGCAGCTTGGCATGGACTAGCGGGGCAAATGAGCAGTTCTTC
TRBJ2-7	many	12	.	TRBV28	CASSLLRDEQYF	TGTGCCAGCAGTTTATTAAGAGACGAGCAGTACTTC
TRBJ2-2	many	17	.	TRBV28	CASSLLGGYSNTGELFF	TGTGCCAGCAGTTTATTGGGCGGGTATTCGAACACCGGGGAGCTGTTTTTT
TRBJ2-3	many	14	.	TRBV20-1	CSAPDGIVTDTQYF	TGCAGTGCTCCGGACGGGATCGTCACAGATACGCAGTATTTT
TRBJ1-2	many	16	.	TRBV28	CASRTAGQLDNYGYTF	TGTGCCAGCAGAACCGCGGGGCAGCTCGATAACTATGGCTACACCTTC
TRBJ2-7	many	14	TRBD2	TRBV12-3/TRBV12-4	CASSYSGGAKEQYF	TGTGCCAGCAGTTATAGCGGGGGGGCGAAAGAGCAGTACTTC
TRBJ2-1	many	19	TRBD1	TRBV29-1	CSVEEQTGHEDPLYNEQFF	TGCAGCGTTGAAGAACAGACAGGGCATGAGGACCCACTCTACAATGAGCAGTTCTTC
TRBJ1-2	many	15	.	TRBV3-1	CASSQDHGGERGYTF	TGTGCCAGCAGCCAAGACCATGGGGGGGAGCGGGGCTACACCTTC
TRBJ1-2	many	11	.	TRBV25-1	CASSAPYGYTF	TGTGCCAGCAGTGCCCCCTATGGCTACACCTTC
TRBJ2-3	many	13	.	TRBV5-6	CASSLVIVDTQYF	TGTGCCAGCAGCTTGGTAATCGTAGATACGCAGTATTTT
TRBJ1-2	many	14	.	TRBV7-2	CASSLTQGSGGYTF	TGTGCCAGCAGCTTAACACAGGGAAGCGGTGGCTACACCTTC
TRBJ2-5	many	14	TRBD2	TRBV20-1	CSARRGGPQETQYF	TGCAGTGCTAGGCGCGGGGGGCCACAAGAGACCCAGTACTTC
TRBJ2-1	many	15	TRBD2	TRBV20-1	CSARDGRAGGNEQFF	TGCAGTGCTAGAGATGGTCGAGCGGGGGGGAATGAGCAGTTCTTC
TRBJ2-3	many	14	.	TRBV11-2	CASRESTGRDTQYF	TGTGCCAGCAGAGAATCAACAGGGAGAGATACGCAGTATTTT
TRBJ2-7	many	15	TRBD1	TRBV6-6	CASSHSGTGYYEQYF	TGTGCCAGCAGTCACTCCGGGACAGGGTACTACGAGCAGTACTTC
TRBJ1-5	many	17	.	TRBV4-1	CASSQGGKAVSNQPQHF	TGCGCCAGCAGCCAGGGGGGGAAGGCGGTAAGCAATCAGCCCCAGCATTTT
TRBJ2-5	few	16	.	TRBV5-1	CASSPGDTAGQETQYF	TGCGCCAGCAGCCCCGGGGACACCGCGGGCCAAGAGACCCAGTACTTC
TRBJ1-1	.	15	.	TRBV12-3/TRBV12-4	CASSLYGHWNTEAFF	TGTGCCAGCAGTTTGTACGGGCACTGGAACACTGAAGCTTTCTTT
TRBJ2-7	many	13	TRBD1	TRBV19	CASSSRGSGEQYF	TGTGCCAGTAGCAGCAGGGGGTCGGGCGAGCAGTACTTC
TRBJ2-7	.	15	.	TRBV5-1	CASSLGVSGTYEQYF	TGCGCCAGCAGCCTCGGGGTATCCGGAACCTACGAGCAGTACTTC
TRBJ2-7	many	13	.	TRBV6-1	CASSARSSYEQYF	TGTGCCAGCAGTGCCCGGAGCTCCTACGAGCAGTACTTC
TRBJ2-5	many	13	.	TRBV20-1	CSADLDRQETQYF	TGCAGTGCAGATTTGGACAGACAAGAGACCCAGTACTTC
TRBJ2-2	many	13	.	TRBV20-1	CSARDRSTGELFF	TGCAGTGCTAGAGATAGATCCACCGGGGAGCTGTTTTTT
TRBJ2-2	many	13	.	TRBV10-3	CAIRNDHTGELFF	TGTGCCATCAGGAACGACCACACCGGGGAGCTGTTTTTT
TRBJ2-3	many	12	.	TRBV5-1	CASSLETDTQYF	TGCGCCAGCAGCTTGGAAACAGATACGCAGTATTTT
TRBJ2-3	many	13	.	TRBV5-1	CASSQSTTDTQYF	TGCGCCAGCAGCCAGTCAACCACAGATACGCAGTATTTT
TRBJ2-1	many	16	TRBD2	TRBV28	CASSLTSGDVNNEQFF	TGTGCCAGCAGTCTGACTAGCGGGGACGTCAACAATGAGCAGTTCTTC